The 10 T cell receptor beta chains given below trace back to one sample, sequenced in a study of T cell repertoires in cytomegalovirus infection. No cognate antigen is known for these TCRs. TCRdb processed the reads anew with MiXCR; each CDR3 protein has one entry. The sample records about half a million distinct CDR3 sequences, approximately 40% being singletons. The specimen comprised cultured PBMCs, sampled from culture after CMV antigen stimulation. The receptor set was obtained from a human donor in good health (CMV status not recorded). Some clones in this sample may be carry-over from other donors' samples.

The chain is built from TRBV12-3 or TRBV12-4 and TRBJ2-1; 13 bases agree with TRBD2. The CDR3 length is 15 residues. V lost 5 bases to trimming and J lost 9 bases; unmatched junction nucleotides: 7. Written as DNA, the CDR3 is TGTGCCAGCAGTCCACCCGGGACTAGCGGGATTGAGCAGTTCTTC. Protein: CASSPPGTSGIEQFF.

J is TRBJ2-5 and V is TRBV20-1; D is perhaps TRBD2 (6 bases). The CDR3 runs to 14 residues. Deletions cut 0 bases from V and 3 bases from J, with 11 bases between. The germline V gene has CDR1 DFQATT and CDR2 SNEGSKA (reference sequence). CDR3 region: CSAREAGREETQYF. DNA of the CDR3: TGCAGTGCTAGAGAGGCGGGGCGGGAAGAGACCCAGTACTTC.

This clonotype has a handful of counts. The rearrangement uses TRBV7-8 and TRBJ2-1, with TRBD2 matching 8 bases. Germline V gene lookup returns CDR1 SGHVS and CDR2 FQNEAQ. The CDR3 contains 14 residues. Unmatched junction bases numbered 6, after V lost 1 base and J lost 10 bases. DNA of the CDR3: TGTGCCAGCAGCTTAGACCCCGGGAGGGCAGAGCAGTTCTTC. Encoded protein: CASSLDPGRAEQFF.

J is TRBJ1-1 and V is TRBV7-8; no firm D call. Germline V gene lookup returns CDR1 SGHVS and CDR2 FQNEAQ. The germline V and J ends were trimmed by 2 bases and 1 base, with 8 bases remaining between them. The CDR3 length is 14 residues. The CDR3 DNA reads as TGTGCCAGCAGCTTATACAGCGCGAACACTGAAGCTTTCTTT. This encodes CASSLYSANTEAFF.

J is TRBJ1-2 and V is TRBV12-3 or TRBV12-4; D might be TRBD1 (5 bases). V lost 6 bases to trimming and J lost 8 bases, with 16 bases between them. The CDR3 contains 13 residues. This CDR3 reads CASRGTANQGYTF. The DNA of the CDR3 is TGTGCCAGCAGGGGGACCGCCAATCAAGGCTACACCTTC.

The genes are TRBV6-6 and TRBJ1-1, with TRBD1 as a possible D gene (5 bases). The ends were cut back, 4 bases at V and 7 bases at J, with 7 bases in the middle. This CDR3 contains 11 residues. Germline assignment: CDR1 MNHNY and CDR2 SVGAGI (reference sequence). The CDR3 here is CASSLTDEAFF. CDR3 coding DNA: TGTGCCAGCAGTTTGACAGATGAAGCTTTCTTT.

The J gene is TRBJ2-7, the V gene TRBV7-2; D ambiguous. The germline V gene has CDR1 SGHTA and CDR2 FQGNSA. The ends were cut back, 4 bases at V and 7 bases at J, with 11 bases in the middle. The CDR3 runs to 12 residues. CDR3 in amino acids: CASSSTYVEQYF. CDR3 nucleotide sequence: TGTGCCAGCAGCTCAACCTACGTAGAGCAGTACTTC.

The chain combines TRBV12-3 or TRBV12-4 with TRBJ2-7; D gene ambiguous. V shed 5 bases and J shed 4 bases, with 15 bases lying between them. CDR3 length equals 14 residues. The CDR3 is CASSPQRAWYEQYF. Written as DNA, the CDR3 is TGTGCCAGCAGTCCTCAAAGGGCCTGGTACGAGCAGTACTTC.

The chain joins TRBV19 to TRBJ1-6; D is unresolved. Germline V gives CDR1 LNHDA, CDR2 SQIVND (reference sequence). CDR3 length: 18 residues. The V end lost 5 bases, the J end lost 0 bases, and 17 bases lay between the germline ends. The CDR3 DNA sequence: TGTGCCAGTAGTCCCCCCGGCTCCCGGAGCTCCTATAATTCACCCCTCCACTTT. Translating it yields CASSPPGSRSSYNSPLHF. Looking up the rest from reference TRBV19 and TRBJ1-6 gives the full variable domain: DGGITQSPKYLFRKEGQNVTLSCEQNLNHDAMYWYRQDPGQGLRLIYYSQIVNDFQKGDIAEGYSVSREKKESFPLTVTSAQKNPTAFYLCASSPPGSRSSYNSPLHFGNGTRLTVT.

V usage is TRBV7-2 and J usage is TRBJ2-4; the D gene could be TRBD1 or TRBD2 (5 bases each). Between the trimmed V and J ends, which lost 5 bases and 1 base, there was a span of 15 bases. Germline-derived CDR1 and CDR2 are SGHTA and FQGNSA. CDR3 size: 16 residues. CDR3 sequence (DNA): TGTGCCAGCAGCACCCCGAGGGGCAGCGCCAAAAACATTCAGTACTTC. Residues: CASSTPRGSAKNIQYF.